Listed below are T cell receptor beta chains from one sample, sequenced in a study of response to subunit inactivated influenza vaccine. Using its own MiXCR run on the RT-PCR reads, TCRdb lists one record per CDR3 protein. The table records about 190,000 distinct CDR3 sequences, approximately 14% of them present only once. Sample: CD8+ T cells sorted from PBMCs, taken 4 to 6 days after vaccination. The receptors were sampled from a man in his fifties who received an inactivated influenza vaccine. CDR3s include the opening cysteine and the closing phenylalanine or tryptophan. A D gene is named only where the DNA matches it firmly. Clone size is shown for a subset of rows, as once, few, many or a class of expanded clone.

TRBV5-1	.	.	TRBJ2-2	CASHPENTGELFF	TGCGCCAGCCACCCAGAGAACACCGGGGAGCTGTTTTTT
TRBV6-2/TRBV6-3	.	TRBD1	TRBJ1-1	CASSYLGGVEAFF	TGTGCCAGCAGTTATTTAGGGGGCGTTGAAGCTTTCTTT
TRBV9	few	.	TRBJ2-7	CASSEGSGAPYEQYF	TGTGCCAGCAGCGAAGGTTCAGGGGCCCCCTACGAGCAGTACTTC
TRBV12-3/TRBV12-4	.	TRBD1	TRBJ1-5	CASSHIKQGRGNQPQHF	TGTGCCAGCAGTCACATAAAACAGGGGCGAGGGAATCAGCCCCAGCATTTT
TRBV7-9	many	TRBD2	TRBJ2-7	CASSLPGGSYEQYF	TGTGCCAGCAGCTTGCCGGGGGGGTCCTACGAGCAGTACTTC
TRBV4-2	.	.	TRBJ2-7	CASSQGTEPYGQYF	TGTGCCAGCAGCCAAGGGACAGAGCCTTATGGGCAGTACTTC
TRBV5-1	many	.	TRBJ1-2	CASSLAGGTHYGYTF	TGCGCCAGCAGCTTGGCCGGGGGGACCCACTATGGCTACACCTTC
TRBV10-3	.	.	TRBJ1-1	CAIKKGAEAFF	TGTGCCATCAAGAAGGGGGCTGAAGCTTTCTTT
TRBV20-1	few	TRBD2	TRBJ2-7	CSAPKDGVLAGEEQYF	TGCAGTGCTCCGAAGGATGGGGTCCTAGCGGGAGAGGAGCAGTACTTC
TRBV10-3	few	TRBD1	TRBJ2-3	CAISDRQGGTDTQYF	TGTGCCATCAGTGATCGACAGGGTGGCACAGATACGCAGTATTTT
TRBV5-1	many	TRBD1	TRBJ2-1	CASSWTGGSYNEQFF	TGCGCCAGCAGCTGGACAGGGGGCTCCTACAATGAGCAGTTCTTC
TRBV5-4	.	TRBD1	TRBJ2-2	CASSLYRGAGELFF	TGTGCCAGCAGCTTATACAGGGGCGCCGGGGAGCTGTTTTTT
TRBV4-2	.	.	TRBJ1-5	CASSQDWGGGDQPQHF	TGTGCCAGCAGCCAAGACTGGGGCGGGGGGGATCAGCCCCAGCATTTT
TRBV7-8	few	.	TRBJ2-7	CASSLDPGSAYEQYF	TGTGCCAGCAGCTTAGATCCGGGATCGGCCTACGAGCAGTACTTC
TRBV12-3/TRBV12-4	.	.	TRBJ2-3	CASSLFGGNTDTQYF	TGTGCCAGCAGTTTATTCGGGGGAAACACAGATACGCAGTATTTT